The 16 T cell receptor beta chains in this list originate from one sample, sequenced in a study of blood T cells in healthy people across ages. Sample-barcoded 5' priming and a J-beta primer mix drove a second PCR of roughly 6 to 12 cycles. In TCRdb, the 5' RACE reads were re-called with MiXCR into one record per CDR3 protein. The sample contains about 570,000 distinct CDR3 sequences, 25% to 30% of which appear only once. Sequencing used blood. The receptors originated from a woman aged 65 to 85 in good health.

The rearrangement links TRBV12-3 or TRBV12-4 to TRBJ2-5, with 11 bases fitting TRBD2. V was pared by 3 bases and J by 5 bases, with 8 bases of the junction left unmatched. This CDR3 is 16 amino acids long. Here the CDR3 DNA reads TGTGCCAGCAGTTTTGGCCTAGCGGGGGGAAAGGAGACCCAGTACTTC. Its protein product is CASSFGLAGGKETQYF.

V gene TRBV20-1 combines with J gene TRBJ2-5; no firm D call. CDR1 and CDR2 from the germline V gene are DFQATT and SNEGSKA (reference sequence). This CDR3 spans 14 amino acids. The ends were cut back, 1 base at V and 1 base at J, with 10 bases in the middle. The CDR3 sequence: CSARAANSQETQYF. DNA of the CDR3: TGCAGTGCTAGAGCTGCCAACTCCCAAGAGACCCAGTACTTC.

This clonotype was recorded a few times. V is TRBV20-1 and J is TRBJ2-3; 11 positions match TRBD2. Germline V gene sequence: CDR1 DFQATT, CDR2 SNEGSKA (reference sequence). V lost 6 bases, J lost 5 bases, and 13 bases stayed unmatched. The CDR3 extends over 16 amino acids. The CDR3 DNA is TGCAGTGCCACAAGGGTAGCGGGGGGGCAAAGAGATACGCAGTATTTT. The encoded protein is CSATRVAGGQRDTQYF.

This clonotype was found a few times. The V gene is TRBV7-2, the J gene TRBJ2-5; 7 bases map to TRBD2. The DNA end is more similar to TRBJ2-7, so the J call may be wrong. From germline, CDR1 is SGHTA and CDR2 FQGNSA. The CDR3 totals 14 residues. The CDR3 region is CASSPPGGSYEQYF. Written as DNA, the CDR3 is TGTGCCAGCAGCCCCCCGGGGGGCTCCTACGAGCAGTACTTC.

The genes are TRBV29-1 and TRBJ1-1, with a weak D call TRBD1 (5 bases). V was trimmed by 8 bases and J by 1 base, leaving 11 bases between them. Per the germline V gene, CDR1 is SQVTM and CDR2 is ANQGSEA. CDR3 length: 12 amino acids. CDR3 nucleotides: TGCAGCTCCGTGGGGCAGAACACTGAAGCTTTCTTT. This gives the protein CSSVGQNTEAFF.

The CDR3 region has the DNA TGCAGCGTTACTCGTAGCGGTTTTGCAGATACGCAGTATTTT. It encodes CSVTRSGFADTQYF. This rearrangement joins TRBV29-1 to TRBJ2-3, with D maybe TRBD2 (6 bases). The CDR3 spans 14 residues. Trimming cost V 5 bases and J 4 bases, with 16 bases left between them. Looked up from germline, CDR1 is SQVTM and CDR2 is ANQGSEA.

A few counts support this clonotype. The gene calls are TRBV6-6 and TRBJ1-2; 9 bases fit TRBD1. Germline CDR1 is MNHNY and CDR2 is SVGAGI (reference sequence). With V trimmed by 1 base and J by 8 bases, 8 bases remained unmatched. This CDR3 comprises 15 residues. This CDR3 reads CASSYWGQGVGGYTF. Written as DNA, the CDR3 is TGTGCCAGCAGTTACTGGGGACAGGGTGTAGGAGGCTACACCTTC.

Points on this clonotype: With a much larger clone just one base away, this may be a read error. CDR3 loop: CASSRLRREREEIQYF. As DNA, the CDR3 is TGCGCCAGCAGCCGATTAAGGCGGGAGCGAGAAGAGATCCAGTACTTC. The gene calls are TRBV4-1 and TRBJ2-5; TRBD2 matches 7 bases. CDR1 and CDR2 from the germline V gene are MGHRA and YSYEKL. The CDR3 has 16 amino acids.

The chain has TRBV2 and TRBJ2-4, with D possibly being TRBD1 (5 bases). The CDR3 extends over 13 amino acids. Germline V CDR1 and CDR2: SNHLY, FYNNEI. The V gene lost 8 bases and the J gene lost 2 bases, with 10 bases spanning the gap. Written as DNA, the CDR3 is TGTGCCAGCGAGTCAGGGACCAAAAACATTCAGTACTTC. Amino acid sequence: CASESGTKNIQYF.

This chain joins TRBV12-3 or TRBV12-4 and TRBJ1-1; 8 bases fit TRBD1. The CDR3 has 17 amino acids. J lost 1 base, V lost 6 bases, and 13 bases had no gene match. The CDR3 coding sequence is TGTGCCAGCAGCCCTATACGACAGGGGCGACCGAACACTGAAGCTTTCTTT. It translates to CASSPIRQGRPNTEAFF.

This clonotype was seen more than once but under ten times. The chain employs TRBV7-3 and TRBJ2-2; 10 bases agree with TRBD1. V lost 3 bases and J lost 2; bases outside the gene matches: 0. The CDR3 length is 15 residues. Germline loops: CDR1 SGHTA, CDR2 FQGTGA. The CDR3 region is CASSLTGGNTGELFF. The CDR3 nucleotides are TGTGCCAGCAGCTTGACAGGGGGCAACACCGGGGAGCTGTTTTTT.

This clonotype was seen a handful of times. J is TRBJ2-6 and V is TRBV6-1; 7 nucleotides match TRBD1. V dropped 6 bases and J dropped 0; count of bases not matched to a gene: 8. The CDR3 spans 17 residues. CDR1 is MNHNS and CDR2 is SASEGT in the germline V gene. The CDR3: CASSSTTGASGANVLTF. The CDR3 DNA reads TGTGCCAGCAGCTCCACCACAGGGGCCTCTGGGGCCAACGTCCTGACTTTC.

The CDR3 DNA sequence: TGTGCCACCAGCAGAGCAGGAACAGCCAAAAACATTCAGTACTTC. Encoded protein: CATSRAGTAKNIQYF. V and J are TRBV15 and TRBJ2-4; D is undetermined. This CDR3 is built from 15 residues. Trimming took off 1 base at V and 0 bases at J, with 7 bases between the two ends. Germline values: CDR1 LNHNV, CDR2 YYDKDF (reference sequence).

The table lists this clonotype with a few counts. The gene calls are TRBV7-2 and TRBJ1-2, with 9 bases aligning to TRBD1. Germline CDR1 is SGHTA and CDR2 is FQGNSA. The CDR3 has 15 amino acids. J was trimmed by 5 bases and V by 1 base; bases with no gene match: 5. The CDR3 DNA follows: TGTGCCAGCAGCTTAGGTTGGGGACAGGGATATGGCTACACCTTC. Its protein product is CASSLGWGQGYGYTF.

This chain uses TRBV12-3 or TRBV12-4 with TRBJ2-4; 9 bases line up with TRBD1. With 5 bases clipped from V and 9 bases from J, the junction kept 8 bases outside the gene matches. This CDR3 spans 14 amino acids. The CDR3 spells CASSPRTGESIQYF. The CDR3 nucleotides read TGTGCCAGCAGTCCTAGGACAGGGGAAAGCATTCAGTACTTC.

This rearrangement joins TRBV7-6 to TRBJ2-1, with 11 bases identical to TRBD2. CDR1 SGHVS and CDR2 FNYEAQ come from the germline V gene. Germline trimming cut 4 bases from V and 3 bases from J; bases unmatched to any gene: 5. The CDR3 covers 16 residues. The CDR3 nucleotides are TGTGCCAGCAGCTCTACCGGGACTAGCGGCTACAATGAGCAGTTCTTC. It yields the protein CASSSTGTSGYNEQFF.